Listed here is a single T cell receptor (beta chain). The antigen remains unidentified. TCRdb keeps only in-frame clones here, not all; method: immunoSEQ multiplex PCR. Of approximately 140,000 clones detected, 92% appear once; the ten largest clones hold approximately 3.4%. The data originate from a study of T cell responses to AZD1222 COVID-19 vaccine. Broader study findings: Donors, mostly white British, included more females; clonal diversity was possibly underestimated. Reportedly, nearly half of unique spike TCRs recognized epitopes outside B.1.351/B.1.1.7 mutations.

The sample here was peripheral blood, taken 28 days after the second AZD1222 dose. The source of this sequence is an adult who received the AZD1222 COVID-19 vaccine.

The CDR3 is CASSQEGLQGPDTQYF. The CDR3 coding sequence is TGTGCCAGCAGCCAGGAGGGACTCCAGGGCCCAGATACGCAGTATTTT. The chain has TRBV14 and TRBJ2-3; D may be TRBD2 (6 bases). Trimming removed 3 bases at V and 4 bases at J, with 17 bases between. In germline, CDR1 is SGHDN, CDR2 FVKESK. The CDR3 contains 16 residues.